These 21 T cell receptor beta chains originate from one sample sequenced in a study of cytomegalovirus exposure and HLA in healthy donors. Primers: 60 Vbeta forward and 13 Jbeta reverse. Clones were sequenced by immunoSEQ multiplex PCR, and TCRdb holds only the in-frame ones, with some missing. Among 100,000 to 150,000 clones listed, over 60% were seen once. Sequencing was carried out using PBMCs. Receptors were obtained from an older woman in good health and CMV-seropositive.

The chain employs TRBV7-9 and TRBJ1-5; the match to TRBD1 covers 10 bases. This CDR3 region has 14 residues. Losses at the gene ends were 9 bases for V and 3 bases for J; bases not matched to a gene: 5. Germline CDR1 and CDR2: SEHNR and FQNEAQ (reference sequence). CDR3 sequence (DNA): TGTGCCAGTACCGGGACAGGGGACAATCAGCCCCAGCATTTT. Translated: CASTGTGDNQPQHF.

In its sample, this clone was seen a few times. The genes are TRBV30 and TRBJ1-6; no definite D call. CDR3 length: 13 residues. In germline, CDR1 is GTSNPN, CDR2 SVGIG (reference sequence). The V end was cut by 5 bases, the J end by 13 bases, with 18 bases between. The DNA for the CDR3 is TGTGCCTGGCGGGCCCCCGCTAGCCTCCCCCTCCACTTT. Its protein product is CAWRAPASLPLHF.

This chain connects TRBV5-1 to TRBJ2-7, with D tentatively TRBD1 (6 bases). The germline CDR1 and CDR2 sequences are SGHRS and YFSETQ. Trimming stripped 0 bases from V and 3 bases from J, with 7 bases between. The CDR3 covers 13 residues. The CDR3 here is CASSLGQDYEQYF. CDR3 nucleotides: TGCGCCAGCAGCTTGGGACAGGACTACGAGCAGTACTTC.

V gene TRBV10-3 combines with J gene TRBJ2-3, with 8 bases fitting TRBD2. The CDR3 length is 15 residues. Per the germline V gene, CDR1 is ENHRY and CDR2 is SYGVKD. V shed 6 bases, J shed 5 bases, and the junction held 10 bases outside the gene matches. The CDR3 reads CAISPQAGEVDTQYF. The CDR3 DNA is TGTGCCATCAGCCCTCAAGCGGGAGAGGTAGATACGCAGTATTTT.

In this sample, this clone turned up once. The genes are TRBV5-1 and TRBJ1-2; 8 bases line up with TRBD1. This CDR3 is built from 14 residues. The germline V gene has CDR1 SGHRS and CDR2 YFSETQ. Trimming cost V 4 bases and J 4 bases; bases outside gene matches: 6. DNA for the CDR3: TGCGCCAGCAGCAGACAGGGGTCCCTCTATGGCTACACCTTC. Translation: CASSRQGSLYGYTF.

This chain joins TRBV5-1 and TRBJ2-7; TRBD1 aligns across 10 bases. The CDR3 length is 15 residues. Germline V lookup: CDR1 SGHRS, CDR2 YFSETQ. Trimming removed 0 bases from V and 5 bases from J; junction bases left unmatched: 5. CDR3 protein: CASSLASDRGDEQYF. CDR3 sequence (DNA): TGCGCCAGCAGCTTGGCCTCGGACAGGGGGGACGAGCAGTACTTC.

CDR3 amino acids: CASSLYSDRGYEAFF. In DNA form, the CDR3 reads TGTGCCAGCAGCCTCTATTCGGACAGGGGTTACGAAGCTTTCTTT. This chain links TRBV11-2 with TRBJ1-1, with 9 bases that match TRBD1. The CDR3 covers 15 residues. With V trimmed by 5 bases and J by 8 bases, 12 bases remained unmatched. Germline V gene sequence: CDR1 SGHAT, CDR2 FQNNGV.

V and J are TRBV6-5 and TRBJ1-2; 8 bases fit TRBD1. Germline assignment: CDR1 MNHEY and CDR2 SVGAGI. CDR3 size: 13 residues. Losses at the gene ends were 6 bases for V and 3 bases for J; bases not matched to a gene: 3. CDR3: CASSQGAYYGYTF. CDR3 DNA: TGTGCCAGCAGCCAGGGGGCCTACTATGGCTACACCTTC.

V gene TRBV21-1 combines with J gene TRBJ1-3; TRBD1 is taken as the D call from the table, unchecked against the DNA. TRBV21-1 represents a pseudogene. This CDR3 is 16 amino acids long. The CDR3, as DNA: TGTGCCAGCAGCAAAGGTTCAGGGTACTCTGGAAACACCATATATTTT. Its translation is CASSKGSGYSGNTIYF.

V and J are TRBV30 and TRBJ2-3, with D perhaps TRBD2 (7 bases). The CDR3 is 15 amino acids. Between the trimmed V and J ends, which lost 5 bases and 8 bases, there was a span of 23 bases. CDR1 and CDR2 (germline): GTSNPN, SVGIG (reference sequence). The CDR3 DNA reads TGTGCCTGGGGTTTACCGGGGGGCGGAAGGCTTACGCAGTATTTT. Encoded protein: CAWGLPGGGRLTQYF.

The V and J genes are TRBV30 and TRBJ1-2; D gene uncertain. The CDR3 covers 14 residues. Between the trimmed V and J ends, which lost 4 bases and 3 bases, there was a span of 15 bases. Per the germline V gene, CDR1 is GTSNPN and CDR2 is SVGIG (reference sequence). CDR3 in DNA: TGTGCCTGGAAGCGGAACCTAGGAGACTATGGCTACACCTTC. Protein product: CAWKRNLGDYGYTF.

The rearrangement links TRBV6-5 to TRBJ1-2; 8 bases agree with TRBD1. The CDR3 loop spans 15 amino acids. Germline V gives CDR1 MNHEY, CDR2 SVGAGI. The ends lost 0 bases at V and 4 bases at J; junction bases unmatched: 4. CDR3 in DNA: TGTGCCAGCAGTTACTCTGGGACAGGTTCCTATGGCTACACCTTC. Translation: CASSYSGTGSYGYTF.

The chain carries TRBV6-1 and TRBJ1-4; no firm D call. The germline V and J ends were trimmed by 2 bases and 4 bases, with 11 bases remaining between them. The CDR3 is 15 residues long. Germline loops: CDR1 MNHNS, CDR2 SASEGT. DNA for the CDR3: TGTGCCAGCAGTGAACGGGTTCGCTTTAATGAAAAACTGTTTTTT. Protein product: CASSERVRFNEKLFF.

This clone showed up just a few times. The V gene is TRBV29-1, the J gene TRBJ2-2, with TRBD2 identical over 11 bases. The CDR3 is 16 residues long. Losses at the gene ends were 2 bases for V and 6 bases for J; bases not matched to a gene: 8. The germline CDR1 and CDR2 sequences are SQVTM and ANQGSEA. This CDR3 is CSVEPSGRSGAGELFF. In nucleotides, the CDR3 is TGCAGCGTTGAACCTAGCGGGAGGTCGGGGGCCGGGGAGCTGTTTTTT.

Remarks on this clone: A junction end diverges from the germline sequence, so it may reflect a read error. The chain carries TRBV7-9 and TRBJ1-4; 11 nucleotides match TRBD1. The CDR3 spans 16 residues. CDR1 is SEHNR and CDR2 is FQNEAQ in the germline V gene (reference sequence). Here the CDR3 reads CSSSSRTGGAAEKLFF. The CDR3 DNA reads TGTTCCAGCAGCTCACGGACAGGGGGCGCCGCGGAAAAACTGTTTTTT.

This clone has a handful of counts. V usage is TRBV30 and J usage is TRBJ2-1; 9 nucleotides line up with TRBD2. Germline V gene data show CDR1 as GTSNPN and CDR2 as SVGIG (reference sequence). The CDR3 is 13 amino acids. J was trimmed by 0 bases and V by 6 bases; bases with no gene match: 0. CDR3: CACSGSSYNEQFF. The CDR3 DNA reads TGTGCCTGTAGCGGGAGCTCCTACAATGAGCAGTTCTTC.

The chain couples TRBV4-2 to TRBJ2-5; 7 bases fit TRBD1. The CDR3 has 14 residues. Germline V gene lookup returns CDR1 LGHNA and CDR2 YNFKEQ. The V and J ends lost 4 bases and 2 bases, in that order; junction bases with no gene match: 4. CDR3 protein: CASSLDRRQETQYF. The CDR3 DNA reads as TGTGCCAGCAGCCTGGACAGGCGACAAGAGACCCAGTACTTC.

This clone was observed a few times. The J gene is TRBJ2-7, the V gene TRBV10-3, with a tentative D call TRBD2 (6 bases). V lost 6 bases and J 4 bases, leaving 16 bases between the germline ends. The CDR3 length is 14 residues. Germline V gene lookup returns CDR1 ENHRY and CDR2 SYGVKD. CDR3 loop: CAISRGSDRYEQYF. The CDR3 DNA sequence: TGTGCCATCAGCCGGGGGTCAGATAGATACGAGCAGTACTTC.

The chain joins TRBV9 to TRBJ2-3; 8 nucleotides line up with TRBD1. CDR3 size: 14 residues. V shed 3 bases, J shed 6 bases, and the junction held 6 bases outside the gene matches. Germline assignment: CDR1 SGDLS and CDR2 YYNGEE. The CDR3 loop reads CASSEGQGWDTQYF. The CDR3 coding sequence is TGTGCCAGCAGCGAAGGACAGGGATGGGATACGCAGTATTTT.

The V and J genes are TRBV30 and TRBJ2-3, with unresolved D. This CDR3 is built from 13 residues. CDR1 and CDR2 from the germline V gene are GTSNPN and SVGIG (reference sequence). V lost 2 bases and J lost 4, with 10 bases in between. Written as DNA, the CDR3 is TGTGCCTGGAGTCTCTACCCCCCAGATACGCAGTATTTT. Translating it yields CAWSLYPPDTQYF.

V gene TRBV19 combines with J gene TRBJ1-5, with 9 bases lining up with TRBD1. Germline CDR1 and CDR2: LNHDA and SQIVND (reference sequence). There are 22 residues in the CDR3. With 1 base clipped from V and 5 bases from J, the junction kept 24 bases outside the gene matches. CDR3: CASSIVLAYGTGRNEAHQPQHF. The CDR3 DNA is TGTGCCAGTAGTATAGTCTTAGCCTACGGGACAGGGCGCAATGAGGCTCATCAGCCCCAGCATTTT.